The clone carrying this T cell receptor (beta chain) was detected a few times. Its antigen is currently unknown. Study observations and caveats: In terms of TCR gene usage, tumor memory CD4+ T cells clustered together with blood and lymph node memory CD4+ cells, as well as with lymph node naive CD4+ cells.

The germline gives CDR1 SGHRS, CDR2 YFSETQ. CDR3 length equals 11 residues. V lost 4 bases to trimming and J lost 6 bases, with 5 bases between them. Full-length variable regions came from constant-region reverse primers plus semi-nested Nested Universal Primer A PCR. TCRdb analysed the 5' RACE reads with MiXCR anew, one entry per CDR3 protein. The sample consists of tens of thousands of distinct CDR3 sequences, 20% to 25% of them appearing once. CD4+CD45RO+CD25- cells were isolated as memory CD4+ T cells. V and J are TRBV5-1 and TRBJ2-1; D unclear. This receptor was obtained from a female donor with breast cancer. The sequenced sample consisted of memory CD4+ T cells sorted from a lymph node. The subset here: memory CD4+ T cells, CD4+CD45RO+CD25-. The CDR3 region has the DNA TGCGCCAGCAGCCGTAGCAATGAGCAGTTCTTC. Translated, it gives CASSRSNEQFF.